A single T cell receptor beta chain is shown here with its context. This sample was included in a study of blood T cell repertoires in COVID-19. Study overall: The origin of the acute and convalescent COVID-19 samples was the United States, Italy and Spain. PBMCs, B-cell-depleted T cells, or T cells were the source of the cDNA or gDNA that made up the material.

Germline CDR1 is SGDLS and CDR2 is YYNGEE. V lost 3 bases and J lost 3; bases outside the gene matches: 6. This CDR3 is 15 amino acids long. Source study methods: Estimated nucleated cell counts came from reference gene primer amplification. Some clones are missing from TCRdb's copy, which holds only in-frame ones; the method was immunoSEQ multiplex PCR. D and trimming were read from the DNA, whereas the V and J calls and clone size are those reported in that table. Counted here are 200,000 to 250,000 clones, around nine tenths occurring once; the ten biggest clones make up 1.4% to 1.5%. This sequence joins TRBV9 and TRBJ2-3, with 8 bases matching TRBD2. This TCR came from a man aged 18 to 29 with active or convalescent COVID-19. Sequenced material: peripheral blood. CDR3 bases: TGTGCCAGCAGCGGATCAGCGGGAGTAACAGATACGCAGTATTTT. Translation gives CASSGSAGVTDTQYF.